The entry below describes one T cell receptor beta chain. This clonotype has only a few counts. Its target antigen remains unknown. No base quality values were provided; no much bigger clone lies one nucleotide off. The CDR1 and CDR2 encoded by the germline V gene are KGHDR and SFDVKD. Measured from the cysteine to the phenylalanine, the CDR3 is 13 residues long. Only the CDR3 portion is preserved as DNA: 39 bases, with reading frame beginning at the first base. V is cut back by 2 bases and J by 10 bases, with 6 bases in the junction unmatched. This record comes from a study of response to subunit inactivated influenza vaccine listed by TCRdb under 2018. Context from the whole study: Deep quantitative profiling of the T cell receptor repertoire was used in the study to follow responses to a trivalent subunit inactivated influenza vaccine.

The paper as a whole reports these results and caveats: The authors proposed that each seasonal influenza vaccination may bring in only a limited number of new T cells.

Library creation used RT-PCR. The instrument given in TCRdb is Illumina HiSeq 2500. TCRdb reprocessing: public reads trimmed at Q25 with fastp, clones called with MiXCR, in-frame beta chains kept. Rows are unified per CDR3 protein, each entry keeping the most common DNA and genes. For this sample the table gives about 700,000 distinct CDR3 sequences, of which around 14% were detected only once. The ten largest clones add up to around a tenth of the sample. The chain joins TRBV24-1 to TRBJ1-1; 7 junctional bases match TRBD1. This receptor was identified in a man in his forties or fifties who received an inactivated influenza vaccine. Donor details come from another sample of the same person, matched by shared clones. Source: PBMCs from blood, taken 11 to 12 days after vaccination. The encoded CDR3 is CATSDSGTDRAFF. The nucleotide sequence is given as TGTGCCACCAGTGATTCGGGGACAGACAGAGCTTTCTTT.